The 29 T cell receptor beta chains below all came from one sample that was sequenced in a study of post-analysis software for immune sequencing data. Whole-study findings and limits: There were about five TRBV segments more frequent in patients than controls, and TRBV5-6, TRBV5-1 and TRBV20-1 were among them.

No antigens are known for them. Libraries were made from TCR beta cDNA, and they carried unique molecular identifiers. Each CDR3 protein gets one entry after TCRdb re-called the PCR reads with MiXCR. There are 700,000 to 800,000 distinct CDR3 sequences in the sample; 25% to 30% occur only once, and around 0.56% lies in the top ten. The specimen was blood. All receptors derive from a girl aged 10 to 17 with multiple sclerosis.

This chain joins TRBV5-1 and TRBJ2-5; TRBD2 agrees at 10 bases. This CDR3 region has 17 residues. From germline, CDR1 is SGHRS and CDR2 YFSETQ. V dropped 0 bases and J dropped 5; count of bases not matched to a gene: 10. CDR3 coding DNA: TGCGCCAGCAGCTTGGGGACTAGCGGTGCCTCGTTGGAGACCCAGTACTTC. It codes for CASSLGTSGASLETQYF. Combining the CDR3 with reference TRBV5-1 and TRBJ2-5 gives the whole variable domain KAGVTQTPRYLIKTRGQQVTLSCSPISGHRSVSWYQQTPGQGLQFLFEYFSETQRNKGNFPGRFSGRQFSNSRSEMNVSTLELGDSALYLCASSLGTSGASLETQYFGPGTRLLVL.

The V call is TRBV20-1, the J call TRBJ2-3; D is possibly TRBD1 or TRBD2 (6 bases each). The CDR3 length is 15 residues. CDR1 is DFQATT and CDR2 is SNEGSKA in the germline V gene (reference sequence). V lost 6 bases to trimming and J lost 1 base, with 17 bases between them. This CDR3 is CSASGGGWGTDTQYF. The CDR3 bases are TGCAGTGCGAGCGGAGGGGGGTGGGGCACAGATACGCAGTATTTT.

This clonotype has just a few counts. The chain links TRBV20-1 to TRBJ1-4; D gene uncertain. Trimming removed 5 bases from V and 8 bases from J, with 15 bases in between. This CDR3 comprises 13 residues. Germline V CDR1 and CDR2: DFQATT, SNEGSKA (reference sequence). CDR3 in DNA: TGCAGTGCTCCCGGCCATCAGGAGGAAAAACTGTTTTTT. It specifies CSAPGHQEEKLFF.

At least ten counts were recorded for this clonotype. This rearrangement joins TRBV6-5 to TRBJ2-5; 10 positions agree with TRBD1. The ends lost 8 bases at V and 4 bases at J; junction bases unmatched: 7. CDR1 and CDR2 from the germline V gene are MNHEY and SVGAGI. The length of the CDR3 is 14 residues. CDR3 loop: CASRQDRGRETQYF. As DNA, the CDR3 is TGTGCCAGCCGTCAAGACAGGGGGCGAGAGACCCAGTACTTC.

This clonotype was detected only a few times. The chain is built from TRBV20-1 and TRBJ2-5, with D possibly TRBD1 on 5 matching bases. The CDR3 contains 13 residues. CDR1 is DFQATT, CDR2 SNEGSKA, per germline (reference sequence). V shed 1 base and J shed 0 bases, with 6 bases lying between them. Here the CDR3 DNA reads TGCAGTGCTAGAGCAGGGCACCAAGAGACCCAGTACTTC. It specifies CSARAGHQETQYF.

The J gene is TRBJ2-7, the V gene TRBV28; TRBD1 matches 7 bases. This CDR3 comprises 14 residues. The V gene's germline CDR1 is MDHEN and CDR2 SYDVKM. V was clipped by 8 bases and J by 3 bases; unmatched bases: 10. CDR3 nucleotides: TGTGCCAGCCGTCACGGGGCAGGGGGCTACGAGCAGTACTTC. Translating gives CASRHGAGGYEQYF.

This clonotype was found a few times. The chain is built from TRBV7-2 and TRBJ1-2; the D gene is possibly TRBD1 (5 bases). Deletions cut 3 bases from V and 8 bases from J, with 16 bases between. Germline CDR1 reads SGHTA; CDR2 reads FQGNSA. The CDR3 is 14 residues long. The CDR3 region is CASSFGTKAGGYTF. CDR3 bases: TGTGCCAGCAGCTTCGGGACTAAGGCGGGGGGCTACACCTTC.

The chain recombines TRBV5-6 with TRBJ2-3, with 13 bases that match TRBD2. V was clipped by 0 bases and J by 4 bases; unmatched bases: 2. Germline CDR1 reads SGHDT; CDR2 reads YYEEEE. This CDR3 region has 16 residues. The CDR3 DNA reads TGTGCCAGCAGCTTGGGGGGACTAGCGGGGCCAGATACGCAGTATTTT. Its protein is CASSLGGLAGPDTQYF.

This clonotype came up a few times. This chain connects TRBV6-2 or TRBV6-3 to TRBJ2-5, with D hard to call. From germline, CDR1 is MNHEY and CDR2 SVGEGT. The CDR3 sequence is 13 residues long. CDR3 amino acids: CASGRRRQETQYF. CDR3 DNA: TGTGCTTCGGGCAGGCGAAGACAAGAGACCCAGTACTTC.

This clonotype was picked up a small number of times. The genes are TRBV24-1 and TRBJ2-1; TRBD2 is a possible D gene (7 bases). The CDR3 runs 20 residues. V dropped 3 bases and J dropped 0 bases, with 23 bases sitting between them. In germline, CDR1 is KGHDR, CDR2 SFDVKD. The CDR3: CATSDPGASGYRNSYNEQFF. CDR3 bases: TGTGCCACCAGTGATCCGGGGGCTAGCGGCTATCGAAACTCCTACAATGAGCAGTTCTTC.

This rearrangement joins TRBV18 to TRBJ1-5; TRBD1 matches 7 bases. The CDR3 covers 15 residues. Trimming at V came to 6 bases and at J to 5 bases, leaving 10 bases not matched to a gene. In germline, CDR1 is KGHSH, CDR2 LQKENI. CDR3: CASSPKLTGDQPQHF. In DNA, the CDR3 is TGTGCCAGCTCCCCCAAACTAACAGGGGATCAGCCCCAGCATTTT.

V usage is TRBV4-3 and J usage is TRBJ2-7; 7 bases match TRBD1. In germline, CDR1 is LGHNA, CDR2 YSLEER. Trimming cost V 0 bases and J 3 bases; bases outside gene matches: 8. The CDR3 totals 16 residues. CDR3 protein: CASSQEGRGNYYEQYF. The CDR3 region has the DNA TGCGCCAGCAGCCAAGAAGGCAGGGGGAACTACTACGAGCAGTACTTC.

The chain links TRBV12-3 or TRBV12-4 to TRBJ2-3; TRBD2 aligns across 8 bases. V shed 7 bases and J 8 bases; nucleotides not matched to a gene: 14. The CDR3 has 15 amino acids. The CDR3 coding sequence is TGTGCCAGCACTATCCCGGGACTAGAGAGGGGTACGCAGTATTTT. Translated, it gives CASTIPGLERGTQYF.

The chain combines TRBV28 with TRBJ1-2, with D possibly matching TRBD1 (6 bases). The germline V gene has CDR1 MDHEN and CDR2 SYDVKM. CDR3 size: 14 residues. V was trimmed by 5 bases and J by 6 bases, leaving 16 bases between them. As DNA, the CDR3 is TGTGCCAGCAGTCGTACCGGGACAACGAATGGCTACACCTTC. Residues: CASSRTGTTNGYTF.

The chain has TRBV20-1 and TRBJ1-6; no definite D call. The CDR3 has 15 residues. V lost 4 bases and J lost 10, with 20 bases in between. Germline V CDR1 and CDR2: DFQATT, SNEGSKA (reference sequence). This CDR3 is CSATYYRQSHSPLHF. The DNA for the CDR3 is TGCAGTGCTACGTATTATCGGCAGTCACACTCACCCCTCCACTTT.

The chain combines TRBV12-3 or TRBV12-4 with TRBJ2-3, with unresolved D. This CDR3 is built from 16 residues. V was trimmed by 3 bases and J by 1 base, leaving 14 bases between them. CDR3 loop: CASSFEVSAGTDTQYF. The CDR3, as DNA: TGTGCCAGCAGTTTTGAGGTGAGCGCTGGCACAGATACGCAGTATTTT.

This chain uses TRBV5-1 with TRBJ2-4, with a weak D call TRBD1 (6 bases). Between the trimmed V and J ends, which lost 3 bases and 4 bases, there was a span of 17 bases. Per germline, CDR1 SGHRS and CDR2 YFSETQ. This CDR3 comprises 16 residues. Here the CDR3 reads CASSSSGDGGKNIQYF. The CDR3 coding sequence is TGCGCCAGCAGCTCGTCAGGGGACGGTGGGAAAAACATTCAGTACTTC.

Regarding this clonotype: A junction boundary mismatches the germline segment, possibly from a read error. This chain links TRBV4-3 with TRBJ2-3, with unresolved D. The CDR3 consists of 17 residues. In germline, CDR1 is LGHNA, CDR2 YSLEER. CDR3 coding DNA: TGCGCCAGCAGCCAAGATCTTAGAGCACTGGGCACAGATACGCGGTATTTT. Residues: CASSQDLRALGTDTRYF.

This clonotype came up a few times. V is TRBV5-1 and J is TRBJ1-6; 8 bases map to TRBD1. The V gene's germline CDR1 is SGHRS and CDR2 YFSETQ. J was trimmed by 4 bases and V by 4 bases; bases with no gene match: 7. The CDR3 length is 16 residues. The chain's CDR3 is CASSPGTGEYNSPLHF. CDR3 bases: TGCGCCAGCAGCCCGGGGACAGGAGAGTATAATTCACCCCTCCACTTT. Based on the CDR3 plus reference TRBV5-1 and TRBJ1-6, the full variable domain is KAGVTQTPRYLIKTRGQQVTLSCSPISGHRSVSWYQQTPGQGLQFLFEYFSETQRNKGNFPGRFSGRQFSNSRSEMNVSTLELGDSALYLCASSPGTGEYNSPLHFGNGTRLTVT.

A few counts support this clonotype. This CDR3 reads CASSWGRGTEAFF. CDR3 DNA sequence: TGTGCCAGCAGTTGGGGCAGGGGCACTGAAGCTTTCTTT. The rearrangement links TRBV27 to TRBJ1-1; possible D gene TRBD1, 6 bases. The germline CDR1 and CDR2 sequences are MNHEY and SMNVEV (reference sequence). This CDR3 has 13 amino acids. Trimming removed 4 bases from V and 4 bases from J, with 10 bases in between.

Ten or more counts support this clonotype. The chain is built from TRBV10-3 and TRBJ2-7, with 8 bases aligning to TRBD2. This CDR3 is built from 13 residues. CDR1 ENHRY and CDR2 SYGVKD come from the germline V gene. The V and J ends lost 10 bases and 6 bases, in that order; junction bases with no gene match: 11. CDR3 residues: CATGGREVGEQYF. The DNA for the CDR3 is TGTGCCACTGGGGGGCGGGAGGTTGGCGAGCAGTACTTC.

This clonotype was seen only a few times. This rearrangement joins TRBV20-1 to TRBJ2-1; 8 bases agree with TRBD1. V lost 1 base, J lost 10 bases, and 12 bases stayed unmatched. Germline assignment: CDR1 DFQATT and CDR2 SNEGSKA (reference sequence). CDR3 length equals 15 residues. The CDR3 is CSARGETTGAGEQFF. The CDR3 DNA follows: TGCAGTGCTAGAGGGGAAACGACAGGGGCGGGGGAGCAGTTCTTC.

The chain employs TRBV20-1 and TRBJ1-2; D remains unclear. Germline CDR1 is DFQATT and CDR2 is SNEGSKA (reference sequence). The CDR3 is 11 amino acids. V dropped 6 bases and J dropped 5 bases, with 10 bases sitting between them. The CDR3 nucleotides are TGCAGTGCGCAGACGGTTTATGGCTACACCTTC. Translating it yields CSAQTVYGYTF.

This clonotype occurred a few times. The rearrangement joins TRBV5-1 to TRBJ2-1, with a weak D call TRBD1 (7 bases). V was cut by 3 bases and J by 4 bases, with 14 bases left in between. This CDR3 is 15 amino acids long. The germline CDR1 and CDR2 sequences are SGHRS and YFSETQ. The CDR3 DNA reads as TGCGCCAGCAGCTCGGTCAGGGGGGATTACAATGAGCAGTTCTTC. Translation gives CASSSVRGDYNEQFF.

In this sample, this clonotype turned up a few times. The V gene is TRBV7-2, the J gene TRBJ2-7, with D hard to call. Germline values: CDR1 SGHTA, CDR2 FQGNSA. This CDR3 is 14 amino acids long. Trimming took 6 bases from V and 3 from J, leaving 15 bases between them. CDR3 in DNA: TGTGCCAGCAGTCTCGGACCCCGGATCTACGAGCAGTACTTC. Encoded protein: CASSLGPRIYEQYF.

This clonotype was observed many times. J is TRBJ2-1 and V is TRBV29-1; TRBD2 matches 8 bases. V shed 6 bases, J shed 8 bases, and the junction held 15 bases outside the gene matches. Per germline, CDR1 SQVTM and CDR2 ANQGSEA. This CDR3 region has 15 residues. The chain's CDR3 is CSVDLGRGVAHEQFF. The CDR3 nucleotides read TGCAGCGTGGACCTGGGGCGGGGGGTAGCCCATGAGCAGTTCTTC.

This clonotype showed up many times. This chain links TRBV7-2 with TRBJ2-4, with D perhaps TRBD1 or TRBD2 (6 bases each). There are 17 residues in the CDR3. V was pared by 2 bases and J by 0 bases, with 14 bases between. Germline V gene lookup returns CDR1 SGHTA and CDR2 FQGNSA. The CDR3 nucleotides are TGTGCCAGCAGCTTATCGTCGGGGGCTGGAGCCAAAAACATTCAGTACTTC. It specifies CASSLSSGAGAKNIQYF. Full variable domain (rest looked up from reference TRBV7-2 and TRBJ2-4): GAGVSQSPSNKVTEKGKDVELRCDPISGHTALYWYRQSLGQGLEFLIYFQGNSAPDKSGLPSDRFSAERTGGSVSTLTIQRTQQEDSAVYLCASSLSSGAGAKNIQYFGAGTRLSVL.

This chain links TRBV6-6 with TRBJ2-1; 8 nucleotides align to TRBD1. The CDR3 loop spans 15 amino acids. The germline V gene has CDR1 MNHNY and CDR2 SVGAGI (reference sequence). The trim removed 7 bases at V and 0 bases at J, leaving 5 bases unmatched. CDR3 DNA: TGTGCCAGCACACGACAGGGGATCTCCTACAATGAGCAGTTCTTC. Translated: CASTRQGISYNEQFF.

The chain is built from TRBV6-5 and TRBJ2-7; 10 bases are shared with TRBD2. CDR1 is MNHEY, CDR2 SVGAGI, per germline. Germline trimming cut 6 bases from V and 9 bases from J; bases unmatched to any gene: 14. This CDR3 has 15 amino acids. CDR3 sequence reads: CASSRIGLAVLGQYF. CDR3 coding DNA: TGTGCCAGCAGCCGAATAGGACTAGCGGTGCTCGGGCAGTACTTC.